The TCR beta chain described here comes from a study of T cells after yellow fever vaccination. Study in general: Preparation of the low-cell-number fractions used SMART-Seq v4 Ultra Low Input.

V lost 2 bases to trimming and J lost 8 bases; unmatched junction nucleotides: 9. This CDR3 contains 15 residues. Germline loops: CDR1 SGHRS, CDR2 YFSETQ. TCRdb reprocessed the 5' RACE reads with MiXCR, giving one entry per CDR3 protein. The sample consists of over 130,000 distinct CDR3 sequences, less than 9.5% of them appearing once. In this sample, this clonotype turned up many times. The source is a man aged 25-45 years who received the YFV17D yellow fever vaccine. The material was CD4+ T cells sorted from PBMCs, obtained 5 days after the yellow fever booster vaccination. The chain couples TRBV5-1 to TRBJ2-1, with 8 bases matching TRBD1. DNA of the CDR3: TGCGCCAGCAGCTTCCTCCGGGACAGGTCCCATGAGCAGTTCTTC. This encodes CASSFLRDRSHEQFF.